The sequence of this T cell receptor (beta chain) was determined in a study of CD4 T cells in relation to SARS-CoV-2 and coronaviruses. Before the COVID-19 pandemic, during about 2010-2019, CD4+ T cells were taken from unexposed donors. The cells were cultured for less than twelve days before CD4+ T cells were isolated. Testing used SARS-CoV-2 S/N and four cold-coronavirus spikes on unexposed-donor CD4+ T cells, cells permitting. Comment on this clone: Its antigen is unidentified.

Germline values: CDR1 LNHDA, CDR2 SQIVND (reference sequence). Trimming pared 6 bases from V and 1 base from J, leaving 3 bases between. CDR3 length: 11 residues. Regarding the study as a whole: The cross-reactivity analysis covered only spike protein, not other viral proteins.

Libraries were prepared by immunoSEQ multiplex PCR; TCRdb keeps only in-frame clonotypes and omits some of them. Of roughly 21,000 clones in the sample, roughly 76% are singletons; the top ten hold 15% to 20%. The sample taken for sequencing was CD4+ T cells from PBMCs, cultured in vitro. The chain uses TRBV19 and TRBJ1-1; no clear D gene. The TCR originated in a human donor in good health. The CDR3 coding sequence is TGTGCCAGTAGCGAGAACACTGAAGCTTTCTTT. Translation: CASSENTEAFF.